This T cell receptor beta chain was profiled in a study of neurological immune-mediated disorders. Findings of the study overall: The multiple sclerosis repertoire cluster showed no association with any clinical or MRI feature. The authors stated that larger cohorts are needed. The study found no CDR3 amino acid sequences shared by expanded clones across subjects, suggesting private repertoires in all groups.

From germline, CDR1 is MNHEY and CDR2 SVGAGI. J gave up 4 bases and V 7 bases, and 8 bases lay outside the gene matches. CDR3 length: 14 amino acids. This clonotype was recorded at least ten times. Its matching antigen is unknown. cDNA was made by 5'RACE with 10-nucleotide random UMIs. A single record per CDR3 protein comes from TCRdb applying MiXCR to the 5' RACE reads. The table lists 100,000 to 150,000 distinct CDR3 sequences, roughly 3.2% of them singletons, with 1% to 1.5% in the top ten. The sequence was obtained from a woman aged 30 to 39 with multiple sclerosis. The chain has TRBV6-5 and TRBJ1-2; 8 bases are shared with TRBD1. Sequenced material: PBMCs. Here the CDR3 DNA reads TGTGCCAGCACCCCGGACAGGGTGGCCTATGGCTACACCTTC. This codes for CASTPDRVAYGYTF.